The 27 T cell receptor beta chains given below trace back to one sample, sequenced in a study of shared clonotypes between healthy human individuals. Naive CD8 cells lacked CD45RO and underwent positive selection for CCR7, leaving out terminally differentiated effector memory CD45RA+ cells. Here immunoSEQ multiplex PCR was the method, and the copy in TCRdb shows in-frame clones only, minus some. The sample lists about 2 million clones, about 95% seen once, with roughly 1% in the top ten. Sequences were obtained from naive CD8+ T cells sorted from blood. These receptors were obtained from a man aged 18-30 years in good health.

DNA for the CDR3: TGTGCCAGCAGCTATGAAGCGGCCGACTCCTACGAGCAGTACTTC. This gives the protein CASSYEAADSYEQYF. This chain joins TRBV5-5 and TRBJ2-7, with D perhaps TRBD2 (5 bases). The CDR3 loop spans 15 amino acids. The V and J ends lost 3 bases and 0 bases respectively, with 13 bases between them. CDR1 SGHKS and CDR2 YYEKEE come from the germline V gene (reference sequence). Full variable domain (outside the CDR3, taken from reference TRBV5-5 and TRBJ2-7): DAGVTQSPTHLIKTRGQQVTLRCSPISGHKSVSWYQQVLGQGPQFIFQYYEKEERGRGNFPDRFSARQFPNYSSELNVNALLLGDSALYLCASSYEAADSYEQYFGPGTRLTVT.

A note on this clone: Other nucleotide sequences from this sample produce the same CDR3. This CDR3 is CASSLTGIEQYF. The DNA of the CDR3 is TGTGCCAGCAGCTTGACAGGTATCGAGCAGTACTTC. The chain uses TRBV5-6 and TRBJ2-7; the D gene is possibly TRBD1 (5 bases). The CDR3 covers 12 residues. Germline lookup yields CDR1 SGHDT and CDR2 YYEEEE. Trimming shortened V by 1 base and J by 6 bases, and 8 bases separated the two germline ends.

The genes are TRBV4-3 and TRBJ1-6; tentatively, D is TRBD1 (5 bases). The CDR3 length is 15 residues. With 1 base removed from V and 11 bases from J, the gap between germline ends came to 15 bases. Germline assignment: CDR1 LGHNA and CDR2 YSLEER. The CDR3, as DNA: TGCGCCAGCAGCCAAGTTTGGGACCCCGGCACACCCCTCCACTTT. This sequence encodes CASSQVWDPGTPLHF.

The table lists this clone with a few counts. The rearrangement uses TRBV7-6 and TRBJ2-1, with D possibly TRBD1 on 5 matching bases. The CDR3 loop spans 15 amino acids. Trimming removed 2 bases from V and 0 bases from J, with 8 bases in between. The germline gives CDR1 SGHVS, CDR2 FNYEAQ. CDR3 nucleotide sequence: TGTGCCAGCAGCTTACTCCAGGGCTCCTACAATGAGCAGTTCTTC. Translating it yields CASSLLQGSYNEQFF.

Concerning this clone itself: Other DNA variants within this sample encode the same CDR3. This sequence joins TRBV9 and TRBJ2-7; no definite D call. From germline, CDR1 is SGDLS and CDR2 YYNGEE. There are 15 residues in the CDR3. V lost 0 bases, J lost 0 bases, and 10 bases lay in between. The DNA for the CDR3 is TGTGCCAGCAGCGTAGCGGGCAGCGCCTCCTACGAGCAGTACTTC. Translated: CASSVAGSASYEQYF.

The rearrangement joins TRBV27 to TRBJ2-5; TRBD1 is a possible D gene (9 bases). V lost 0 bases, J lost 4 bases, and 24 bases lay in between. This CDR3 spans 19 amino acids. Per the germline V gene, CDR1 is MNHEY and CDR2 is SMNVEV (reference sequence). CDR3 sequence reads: CASSLSPDRGGTRGETQYF. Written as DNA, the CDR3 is TGTGCCAGCAGTTTATCCCCGGACAGGGGTGGGACTAGGGGAGAGACCCAGTACTTC.

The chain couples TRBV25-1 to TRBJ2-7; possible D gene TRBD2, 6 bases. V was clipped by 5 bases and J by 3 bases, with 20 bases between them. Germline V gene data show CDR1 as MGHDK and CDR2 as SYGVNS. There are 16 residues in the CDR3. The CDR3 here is CASSSPLGGRNYEQYF. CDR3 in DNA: TGTGCCAGCAGTTCCCCCCTGGGGGGAAGGAACTACGAGCAGTACTTC.

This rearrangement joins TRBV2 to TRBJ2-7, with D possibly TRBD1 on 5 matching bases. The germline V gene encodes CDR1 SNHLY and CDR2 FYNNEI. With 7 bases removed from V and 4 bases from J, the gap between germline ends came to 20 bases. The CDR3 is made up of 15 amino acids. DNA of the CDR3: TGTGCCAGCATACCACAACTTTGGGGCATATACGAGCAGTACTTC. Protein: CASIPQLWGIYEQYF.

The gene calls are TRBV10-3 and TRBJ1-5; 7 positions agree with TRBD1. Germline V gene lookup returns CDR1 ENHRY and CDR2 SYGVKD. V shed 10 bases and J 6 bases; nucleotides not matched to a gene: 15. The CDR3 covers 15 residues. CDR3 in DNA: TGTGCCACACAGGGGATAGGAGAAGCGGGTCAGCCCCAGCATTTT. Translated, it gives CATQGIGEAGQPQHF.

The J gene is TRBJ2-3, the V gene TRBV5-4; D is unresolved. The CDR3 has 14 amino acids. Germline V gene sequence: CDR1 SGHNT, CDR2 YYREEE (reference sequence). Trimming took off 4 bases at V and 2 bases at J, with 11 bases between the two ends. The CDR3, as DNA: TGTGCCAGCAGCCAACTGGGGTACACAGATACGCAGTATTTT. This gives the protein CASSQLGYTDTQYF.

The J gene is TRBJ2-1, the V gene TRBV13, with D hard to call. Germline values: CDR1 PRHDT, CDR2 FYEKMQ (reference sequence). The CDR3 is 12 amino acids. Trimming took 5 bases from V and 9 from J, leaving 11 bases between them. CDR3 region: CASSPNKVEQFF. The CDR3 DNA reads TGTGCCAGCAGCCCGAACAAAGTTGAGCAGTTCTTC. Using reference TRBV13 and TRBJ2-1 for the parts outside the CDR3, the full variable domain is AAGVIQSPRHLIKEKRETATLKCYPIPRHDTVYWYQQGPGQDPQFLISFYEKMQSDKGSIPDRFSAQQFSDYHSELNMSSLELGDSALYFCASSPNKVEQFFGPGTRLTVL.

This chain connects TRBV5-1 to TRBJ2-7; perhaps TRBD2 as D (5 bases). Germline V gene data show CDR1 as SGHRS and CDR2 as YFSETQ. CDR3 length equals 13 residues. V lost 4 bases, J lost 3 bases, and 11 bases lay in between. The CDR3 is CASSHGRDYEQYF. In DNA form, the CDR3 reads TGCGCCAGCAGCCACGGACGGGACTACGAGCAGTACTTC.

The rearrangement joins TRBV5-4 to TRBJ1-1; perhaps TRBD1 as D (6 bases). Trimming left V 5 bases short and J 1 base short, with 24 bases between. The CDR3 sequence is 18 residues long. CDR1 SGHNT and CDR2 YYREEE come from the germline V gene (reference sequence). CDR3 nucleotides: TGTGCCAGCAGTTTGTCGGGGGGACACCTTACCCCGAACACTGAAGCTTTCTTT. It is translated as CASSLSGGHLTPNTEAFF.

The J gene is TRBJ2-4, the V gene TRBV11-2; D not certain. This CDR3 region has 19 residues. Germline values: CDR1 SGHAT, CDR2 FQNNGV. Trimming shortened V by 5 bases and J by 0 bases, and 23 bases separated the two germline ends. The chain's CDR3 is CASSLLPLLLSGAKNIQYF. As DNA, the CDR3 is TGTGCCAGCAGCCTACTACCATTACTACTCTCGGGAGCCAAAAACATTCAGTACTTC.

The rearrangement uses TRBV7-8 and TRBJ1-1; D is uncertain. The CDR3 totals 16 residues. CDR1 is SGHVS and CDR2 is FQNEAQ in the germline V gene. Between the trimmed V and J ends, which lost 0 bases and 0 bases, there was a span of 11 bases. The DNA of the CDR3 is TGTGCCAGCAGCTTAGCGCTGTCCCAAATGAACACTGAAGCTTTCTTT. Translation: CASSLALSQMNTEAFF. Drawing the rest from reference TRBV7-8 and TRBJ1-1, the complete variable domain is GAGVSQSPRYKVAKRGQDVALRCDPISGHVSLFWYQQALGQGPEFLTYFQNEAQLDKSGLPSDRFFAERPEGSVSTLKIQRTQQEDSAVYLCASSLALSQMNTEAFFGQGTRLTVV.

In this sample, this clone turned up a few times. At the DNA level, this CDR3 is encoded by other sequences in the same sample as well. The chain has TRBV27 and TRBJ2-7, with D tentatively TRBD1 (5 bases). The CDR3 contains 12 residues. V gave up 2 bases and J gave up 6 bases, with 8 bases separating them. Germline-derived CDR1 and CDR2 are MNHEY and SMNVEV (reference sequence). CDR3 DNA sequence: TGTGCCAGCAGTTTACAGGGTGGCGAGCAGTACTTC. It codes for CASSLQGGEQYF.

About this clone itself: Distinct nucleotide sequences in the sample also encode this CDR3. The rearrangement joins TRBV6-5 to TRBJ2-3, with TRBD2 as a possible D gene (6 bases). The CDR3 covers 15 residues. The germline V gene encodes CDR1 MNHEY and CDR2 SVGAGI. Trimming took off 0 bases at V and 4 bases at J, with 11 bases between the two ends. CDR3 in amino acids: CASSYSGGSADTQYF. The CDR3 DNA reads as TGTGCCAGCAGTTACTCTGGGGGGAGTGCAGATACGCAGTATTTT.

The CDR3 DNA reads TGCAGCGCTCGTCGGGGGGCCGGGGAGCTGTTTTTT. Translation gives CSARRGAGELFF. V gene TRBV29-1 combines with J gene TRBJ2-2, with 7 bases fitting TRBD2. Germline V lookup: CDR1 SQVTM, CDR2 ANQGSEA. The CDR3 covers 12 residues. V gave up 7 bases and J gave up 6 bases; unmatched junction bases: 5.

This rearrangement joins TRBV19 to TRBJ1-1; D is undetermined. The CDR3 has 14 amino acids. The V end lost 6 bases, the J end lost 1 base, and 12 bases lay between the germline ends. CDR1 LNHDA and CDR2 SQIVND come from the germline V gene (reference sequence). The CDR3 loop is CASREGWGNTEAFF. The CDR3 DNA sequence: TGTGCCAGTAGAGAGGGTTGGGGGAACACTGAAGCTTTCTTT.

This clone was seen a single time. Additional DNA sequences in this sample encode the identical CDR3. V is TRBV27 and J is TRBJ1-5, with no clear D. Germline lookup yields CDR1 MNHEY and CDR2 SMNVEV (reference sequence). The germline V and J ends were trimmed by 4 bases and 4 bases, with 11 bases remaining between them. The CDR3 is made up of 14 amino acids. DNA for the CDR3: TGTGCCAGCAGTTACCGGGGTTCTAATCAGCCCCAGCATTTT. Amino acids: CASSYRGSNQPQHF.

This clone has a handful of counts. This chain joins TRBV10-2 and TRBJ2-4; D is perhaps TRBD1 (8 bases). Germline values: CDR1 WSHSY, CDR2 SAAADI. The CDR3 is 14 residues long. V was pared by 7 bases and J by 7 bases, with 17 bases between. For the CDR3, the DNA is TGCGCCAGCACCTTGACAGGGGAGGGGAACATTCAGTACTTC. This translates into CASTLTGEGNIQYF.

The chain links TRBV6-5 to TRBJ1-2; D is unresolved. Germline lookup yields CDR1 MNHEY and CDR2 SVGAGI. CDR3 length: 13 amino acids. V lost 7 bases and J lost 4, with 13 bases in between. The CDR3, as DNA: TGTGCCAGCACCCCGAGGGCAGGCTATGGCTACACCTTC. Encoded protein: CASTPRAGYGYTF.

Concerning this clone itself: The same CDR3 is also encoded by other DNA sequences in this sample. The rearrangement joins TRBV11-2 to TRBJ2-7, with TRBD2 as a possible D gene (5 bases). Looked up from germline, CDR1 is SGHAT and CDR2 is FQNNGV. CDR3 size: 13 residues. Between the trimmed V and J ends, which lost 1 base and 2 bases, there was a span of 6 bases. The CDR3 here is CASSLGAAYEQYF. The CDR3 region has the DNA TGTGCCAGCAGCTTAGGAGCGGCCTACGAGCAGTACTTC. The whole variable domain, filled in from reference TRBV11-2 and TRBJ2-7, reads EAGVAQSPRYKIIEKRQSVAFWCNPISGHATLYWYQQILGQGPKLLIQFQNNGVVDDSQLPKDRFSAERLKGVDSTLKIQPAKLEDSAVYLCASSLGAAYEQYFGPGTRLTVT.

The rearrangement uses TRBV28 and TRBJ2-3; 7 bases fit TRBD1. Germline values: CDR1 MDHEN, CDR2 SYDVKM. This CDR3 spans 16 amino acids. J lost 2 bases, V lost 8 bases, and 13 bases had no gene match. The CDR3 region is CASSGTAQRLTDTQYF. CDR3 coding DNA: TGTGCCAGCTCGGGGACAGCCCAACGACTCACAGATACGCAGTATTTT.

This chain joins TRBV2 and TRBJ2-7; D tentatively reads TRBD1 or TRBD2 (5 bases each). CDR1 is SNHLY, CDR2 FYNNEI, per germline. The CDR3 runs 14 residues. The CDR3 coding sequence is TGTGCTACAGCGGAATCGGGACGTTACTACGAGCAGTACTTC. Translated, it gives CATAESGRYYEQYF.

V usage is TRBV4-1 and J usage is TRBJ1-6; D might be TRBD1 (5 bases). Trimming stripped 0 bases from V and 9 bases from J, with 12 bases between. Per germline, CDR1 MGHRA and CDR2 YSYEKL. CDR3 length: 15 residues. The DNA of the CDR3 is TGCGCCAGCAGCCAAGAGTCAGGGTCGGGTTCACCCCTCCACTTT. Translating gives CASSQESGSGSPLHF.

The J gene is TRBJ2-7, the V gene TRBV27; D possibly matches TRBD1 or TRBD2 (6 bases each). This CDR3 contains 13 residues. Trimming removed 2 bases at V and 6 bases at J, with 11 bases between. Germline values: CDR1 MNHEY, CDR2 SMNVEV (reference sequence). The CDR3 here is CASSLLEGGEQYF. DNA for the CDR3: TGTGCCAGCAGTTTACTTGAGGGGGGCGAGCAGTACTTC.